The clone carrying this TCR beta chain was detected ten times or more. The CDR3 is 16 amino acids. V shed 4 bases, J shed 8 bases, and the junction held 13 bases outside the gene matches. Germline CDR1 and CDR2: ENHRY and SYGVKD. TCRdb passed the RT-PCR reads through MiXCR, listing each CDR3 protein once. Among more than 600,000 distinct CDR3 sequences, approximately 15% were seen once, and the ten largest hold 3.6%. Sequenced input: memory CD4+ T cells from blood. This TCR came from a female donor in good health, serving as a healthy control. This chain connects TRBV10-3 to TRBJ2-1, with 8 bases that match TRBD1. CDR3 DNA sequence: TGTGCCATCAGTGGTGGGGGCAGGGGGCCAGGAGATGAGCAGTTCTTC. It is translated as CAISGGGRGPGDEQFF.